A single sample gave rise to the 19 T cell receptor beta chains below, sequenced in a study of T cells and copy number aberrations in small-cell lung cancer. Using immunoSEQ multiplex PCR, the repertoire was profiled, and TCRdb retains in-frame clones only, with some absent. The data show under 8,000 clones, approximately 79% seen once. The sample taken for sequencing was normal tissue next to the tumor. All receptors derive from a woman between 65 and 79 years old with small cell lung cancer. Some clones in this sample may be carry-over from other donors' samples.

The J gene is TRBJ2-2, the V gene TRBV7-9, with D possibly TRBD2 on 5 matching bases. Trimming took 5 bases from V and 5 from J, leaving 15 bases between them. CDR1 is SEHNR, CDR2 FQNEAQ, per germline (reference sequence). This CDR3 spans 15 amino acids. The DNA of the CDR3 is TGTGCCAGCAGCCTAAAGACCCGGGGAACCGGGGAGCTGTTTTTT. It encodes CASSLKTRGTGELFF.

The rearrangement uses TRBV9 and TRBJ2-7; 7 bases line up with TRBD2. The CDR3 has 15 residues. The germline V gene encodes CDR1 SGDLS and CDR2 YYNGEE. The V and J ends lost 4 bases and 3 bases, in that order; junction bases with no gene match: 10. The CDR3 reads CASSPPGREYYEQYF. In DNA, the CDR3 is TGTGCCAGCAGCCCACCGGGGCGGGAGTACTACGAGCAGTACTTC.

The genes are TRBV13 and TRBJ2-3; D gene uncertain. There are 12 residues in the CDR3. Trimming pared 5 bases from V and 7 bases from J, leaving 10 bases between. CDR1 and CDR2 (germline): PRHDT, FYEKMQ (reference sequence). The CDR3 coding sequence is TGTGCCAGCAGCCCAATTTATTATACGCAGTATTTT. This codes for CASSPIYYTQYF.

The chain couples TRBV27 to TRBJ2-7, with 7 bases that match TRBD1. This CDR3 has 15 amino acids. Germline values: CDR1 MNHEY, CDR2 SMNVEV (reference sequence). V trimming: 2 bases; J trimming: 3 bases; junction bases outside the gene matches: 7. The CDR3 is CASSLSVGQNYEQYF. CDR3 nucleotides: TGTGCCAGCAGTTTAAGTGTGGGACAGAACTACGAGCAGTACTTC.

The rearrangement uses TRBV7-3 and TRBJ2-1; D gene unclear. The CDR3 totals 13 residues. Germline loops: CDR1 SGHTA, CDR2 FQGTGA. Trimming pared 1 base from V and 8 bases from J, leaving 9 bases between. The CDR3, as DNA: TGTGCCAGCAGCTTAAACTCTGGCGATGAGCAGTTCTTC. This encodes CASSLNSGDEQFF.

This clone was seen more than once but under ten times. This chain links TRBV20-1 with TRBJ1-1, with 8 bases aligning to TRBD1. The CDR3 consists of 10 residues. CDR1 is DFQATT, CDR2 SNEGSKA, per germline (reference sequence). Trimming took 6 bases from V and 11 from J; bases not matched to a gene: 5. The CDR3 here is CSARQGRAFF. In DNA, the CDR3 is TGCAGTGCGCGACAGGGGAGGGCTTTCTTT.

This chain links TRBV19 with TRBJ2-1; 7 bases map to TRBD2. Trimming removed 3 bases from V and 3 bases from J; junction bases left unmatched: 5. From germline, CDR1 is LNHDA and CDR2 SQIVND (reference sequence). The CDR3 extends over 15 amino acids. The CDR3 region is CASSIRASGYNEQFF. The CDR3 nucleotides are TGTGCCAGTAGTATTAGGGCTAGCGGCTACAATGAGCAGTTCTTC.

The chain has TRBV5-1 and TRBJ1-1, with 8 nucleotides matching TRBD1. V shed 0 bases and J 6 bases; nucleotides not matched to a gene: 16. This CDR3 contains 18 residues. Germline-derived CDR1 and CDR2 are SGHRS and YFSETQ. In DNA form, the CDR3 reads TGCGCCAGCAGCTTGGAGGCGGGAAAGAGGACAGGGCCCCCTGAAGCTTTCTTT. Protein sequence: CASSLEAGKRTGPPEAFF.

V gene TRBV29-1 combines with J gene TRBJ2-1, with D uncertain. The CDR3 runs to 14 residues. The V gene lost 4 bases and the J gene lost 3 bases, with 13 bases spanning the gap. Germline CDR1 and CDR2: SQVTM and ANQGSEA. DNA for the CDR3: TGCAGCGTTGGTTTGGCTAACCTCTACAATGAGCAGTTCTTC. Protein: CSVGLANLYNEQFF.

The chain is built from TRBV25-1 and TRBJ2-1, with 8 nucleotides matching TRBD2. Germline trimming cut 4 bases from V and 6 bases from J; bases unmatched to any gene: 14. CDR1 is MGHDK and CDR2 is SYGVNS in the germline V gene. The CDR3 totals 17 residues. The CDR3 sequence: CASSGGAGVFSGNEQFF. As DNA, the CDR3 is TGTGCCAGCAGTGGGGGAGCGGGAGTTTTTTCGGGCAATGAGCAGTTCTTC. The complete variable domain, with remaining parts taken from reference TRBV25-1 and TRBJ2-1, reads EADIYQTPRYLVIGTGKKITLECSQTMGHDKMYWYQQDPGMELHLIHYSYGVNSTEKGDLSSESTVSRIRTEHFPLTLESARPSHTSQYLCASSGGAGVFSGNEQFFGPGTRLTVL.

J is TRBJ1-5 and V is TRBV28; tentatively, D is TRBD1 (5 bases). Trimming cost V 10 bases and J 4 bases, with 17 bases left between them. This CDR3 has 14 residues. Germline values: CDR1 MDHEN, CDR2 SYDVKM. This chain's CDR3 is CATWVGVVNQPQHF. CDR3 nucleotides: TGTGCCACGTGGGTGGGGGTCGTGAATCAGCCCCAGCATTTT.

The chain couples TRBV7-3 to TRBJ2-5; the D call may be TRBD1 or TRBD2 (5 bases each). V lost 2 bases to trimming and J lost 5 bases, with 12 bases between them. Germline values: CDR1 SGHTA, CDR2 FQGTGA. CDR3 size: 14 residues. This CDR3 is CASSLYPGTETQYF. The CDR3 DNA is TGTGCCAGCAGCTTATATCCGGGGACGGAGACCCAGTACTTC.

The chain is built from TRBV5-6 and TRBJ1-1; D gene uncertain. The germline V and J ends were trimmed by 1 base and 1 base, with 2 bases remaining between them. The germline gives CDR1 SGHDT, CDR2 YYEEEE. CDR3 length: 12 amino acids. CDR3 in DNA: TGTGCCAGCAGCTTGCCGAACACTGAAGCTTTCTTT. Amino acids: CASSLPNTEAFF.

This clone came up a few times. The chain employs TRBV15 and TRBJ2-7, with TRBD2 matching over 13 bases. The CDR3 runs to 16 residues. Germline V lookup: CDR1 LNHNV, CDR2 YYDKDF (reference sequence). V lost 4 bases to trimming and J lost 3 bases; unmatched junction nucleotides: 6. CDR3 protein: CATSTRTSGSLYEQYF. CDR3 in DNA: TGTGCCACCAGCACCCGGACTAGCGGGAGTCTCTACGAGCAGTACTTC.

With regard to this clone: The same CDR3 also results from other DNA sequences found in this sample. The gene calls are TRBV30 and TRBJ1-4; 10 bases map to TRBD1. The CDR3 covers 15 residues. Germline V CDR1 and CDR2: GTSNPN, SVGIG (reference sequence). V was clipped by 1 base and J by 5 bases; unmatched bases: 4. CDR3 DNA: TGTGCCTGGAGTGACCCGGGACAGGGGAATGAAAAACTGTTTTTT. This codes for CAWSDPGQGNEKLFF. Looking up the rest from reference TRBV30 and TRBJ1-4 gives the full variable domain: SQTIHQWPATLVQPVGSPLSLECTVEGTSNPNLYWYRQAAGRGLQLLFYSVGIGQISSEVPQNLSASRPQDRQFILSSKKLLLSDSGFYLCAWSDPGQGNEKLFFGSGTQLSVL.

This clone appeared a single time. V gene TRBV19 combines with J gene TRBJ2-3, with 12 bases fitting TRBD1. After removal of 9 bases from V and 5 bases from J, the junction contained 6 bases not matched to a gene. Germline V lookup: CDR1 LNHDA, CDR2 SQIVND (reference sequence). There are 14 residues in the CDR3. CDR3 loop: CASGGTGGLDTQYF. CDR3 nucleotide sequence: TGTGCCAGCGGCGGGACAGGGGGCCTAGATACGCAGTATTTT.

This clone was found a few times. The chain has TRBV7-9 and TRBJ2-1; D remains ambiguous. Germline V gene sequence: CDR1 SEHNR, CDR2 FQNEAQ (reference sequence). CDR3 size: 13 residues. Deletions cut 2 bases from V and 3 bases from J, with 5 bases between. CDR3 in DNA: TGTGCCAGCAGCTTACCCGTCTACAATGAGCAGTTCTTC. This codes for CASSLPVYNEQFF.

The V and J genes are TRBV10-2 and TRBJ1-5; D remains ambiguous. V lost 4 bases, J lost 4 bases, and 8 bases lay in between. This CDR3 spans 13 amino acids. Germline CDR1 WSHSY, CDR2 SAAADI. This CDR3 is CASSVAANQPQHF. CDR3 DNA: TGCGCCAGCAGTGTGGCAGCTAATCAGCCCCAGCATTTT.

In DNA form, the CDR3 reads TGTGCCAGTCTTCTAGCGGGAGGATCCTCTTTGAATACGCAGTATTTT. Its protein product is CASLLAGGSSLNTQYF. V usage is TRBV6-6 and J usage is TRBJ2-3; 11 bases are a match to TRBD2. The germline CDR1 and CDR2 sequences are MNHNY and SVGAGI (reference sequence). This CDR3 is 16 amino acids long. After removal of 9 bases from V and 7 bases from J, the junction contained 15 bases not matched to a gene.